Below, one T cell receptor (beta chain) is given with its context. Its antigen is not known. With 4 bases removed from V and 0 bases from J, the gap between germline ends came to 6 bases. This CDR3 has 13 amino acids. In germline, CDR1 is MNHEY, CDR2 SVGEGT. The data were taken from a study of T cell repertoires in cytomegalovirus infection. Study-wide background: As its CMV epitopes, the study selected recently identified HLA-C-restricted and well-studied HLA-B-restricted targets. TCR beta signatures that were public indicated CMV infection and matching HLA type. Study-level findings and limits: In two of eight donors, the top clonotype was HLA-C-restricted CMV-specific. There were carriers of CMV plus the relevant HLA, and cumulative public TCR beta family frequency identified them.

MiXCR, run by TCRdb on the reads, gives a single entry per CDR3 protein. The sample includes around 430,000 distinct CDR3 sequences, about 39% of them seen just once. This sequence was found in a human donor in good health (CMV status not recorded). Some clones in this sample may be carry-over from other donors' samples. This chain links TRBV6-2 or TRBV6-3 with TRBJ1-1, with D perhaps TRBD1 (5 bases). This specimen was cultured PBMCs, taken from culture after CMV antigen stimulation. DNA for the CDR3: TGTGCCAGCAGTTGGGACGTGAACACTGAAGCTTTCTTT. Translation gives CASSWDVNTEAFF.